This T cell receptor (beta chain) was sequenced in a study of cytotoxic CD8 clonotypes in ibrutinib-treated CLL. As for the study in general: Once treatment had gone on for a median of around eleven months, range 6 to 36, response samples were drawn.

The method was immunoSEQ multiplex PCR; TCRdb's version includes in-frame clones alone and lacks a portion of them. The sample yields 250,000 to 350,000 clones, 76% seen once. Concerning this clone: What it binds is not known.

Trimming cost V 3 bases and J 4 bases, with 13 bases left between them. The CDR3 is 15 amino acids. Looked up from germline, CDR1 is SGHTA and CDR2 is FQGNSA. General observations from the study: Baseline clonality, above age-matched healthy donor levels, tracked circulating CD8+ T-cell counts.

This material consisted of PBMCs, taken at disease progression, from a patient treated with ibrutinib. This receptor was obtained from a human donor with chronic lymphocytic leukemia. The chain carries TRBV7-2 and TRBJ1-5, with a tentative D call TRBD1 (5 bases). This CDR3 reads CASSFYWGVNQPQHF. Written as DNA, the CDR3 is TGTGCCAGCAGCTTCTACTGGGGGGTTAATCAGCCCCAGCATTTT.